This T cell receptor (beta chain) was sequenced during a study of identical twins. About this clonotype itself: As yet, its antigen is unknown.

The CDR3 contains 14 residues. Germline V gene data show CDR1 as DFQATT and CDR2 as SNEGSKA (reference sequence). J was trimmed by 3 bases and V by 3 bases; bases with no gene match: 3. Study-level results: High-abundance cord blood beta clonotypes had fewer insertions; memory repertoires showed none. These conclusions were based on statistical analysis (cross-sectional, not following the same donors).

TCRdb reprocessed the 5' RACE reads with MiXCR, giving one entry per CDR3 protein. This repertoire shows 1.5 million to 2 million distinct CDR3 sequences, 32% found once; its top ten account for over 0.25%. The clonotype originates from a newborn girl in good health. The material sequenced was cord blood. The chain has TRBV20-1 and TRBJ2-5; 11 nucleotides line up with TRBD1. CDR3 sequence (DNA): TGCAGTGCTAGCCCGGGACAGGGGGAAGAGACCCAGTACTTC. Its translation is CSASPGQGEETQYF.